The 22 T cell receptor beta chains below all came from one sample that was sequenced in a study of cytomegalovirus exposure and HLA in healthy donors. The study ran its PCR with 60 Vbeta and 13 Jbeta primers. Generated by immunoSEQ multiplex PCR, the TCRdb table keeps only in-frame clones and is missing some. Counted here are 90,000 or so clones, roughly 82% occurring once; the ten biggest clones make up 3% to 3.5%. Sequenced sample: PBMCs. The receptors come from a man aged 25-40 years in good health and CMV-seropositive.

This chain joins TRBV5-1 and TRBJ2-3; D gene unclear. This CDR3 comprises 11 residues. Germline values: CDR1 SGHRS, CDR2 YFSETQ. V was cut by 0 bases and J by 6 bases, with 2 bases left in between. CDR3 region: CASSLADTQYF. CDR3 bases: TGCGCCAGCAGCTTGGCTGATACGCAGTATTTT. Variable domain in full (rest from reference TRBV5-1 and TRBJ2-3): KAGVTQTPRYLIKTRGQQVTLSCSPISGHRSVSWYQQTPGQGLQFLFEYFSETQRNKGNFPGRFSGRQFSNSRSEMNVSTLELGDSALYLCASSLADTQYFGPGTRLTVL.

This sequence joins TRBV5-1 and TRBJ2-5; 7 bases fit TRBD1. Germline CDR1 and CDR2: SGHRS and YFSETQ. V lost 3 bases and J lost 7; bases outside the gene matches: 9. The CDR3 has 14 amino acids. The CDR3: CASSSTGVVGTQYF. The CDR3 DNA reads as TGCGCCAGCAGCTCCACAGGGGTAGTAGGGACCCAGTACTTC.

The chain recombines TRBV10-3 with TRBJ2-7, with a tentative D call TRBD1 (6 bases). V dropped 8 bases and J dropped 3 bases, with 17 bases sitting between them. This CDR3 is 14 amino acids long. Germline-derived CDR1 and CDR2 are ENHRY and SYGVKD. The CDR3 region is CAIGSATGSYEQYF. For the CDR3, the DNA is TGTGCCATCGGATCGGCTACAGGGAGCTACGAGCAGTACTTC.

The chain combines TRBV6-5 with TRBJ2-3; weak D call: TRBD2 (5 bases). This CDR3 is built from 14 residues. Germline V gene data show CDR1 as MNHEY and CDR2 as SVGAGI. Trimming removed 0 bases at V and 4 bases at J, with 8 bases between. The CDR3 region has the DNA TGTGCCAGCAGTTACTCGTACGGGGCAGATACGCAGTATTTT. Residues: CASSYSYGADTQYF.

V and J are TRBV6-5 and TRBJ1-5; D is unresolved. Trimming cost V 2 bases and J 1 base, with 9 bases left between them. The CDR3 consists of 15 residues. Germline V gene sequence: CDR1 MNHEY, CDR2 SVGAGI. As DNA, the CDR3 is TGTGCCAGCAGTTACCTTGAGCCCAGCAATCAGCCCCAGCATTTT. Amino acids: CASSYLEPSNQPQHF.

The CDR3, as DNA: TGTGCCAGCAGCTCGGGGCCCGGACAGATTTACGAGCAGTACTTC. As protein: CASSSGPGQIYEQYF. This chain joins TRBV7-9 and TRBJ2-7, with D perhaps TRBD1 (6 bases). This CDR3 contains 15 residues. V shed 4 bases and J shed 4 bases, with 17 bases lying between them. CDR1 SEHNR and CDR2 FQNEAQ come from the germline V gene (reference sequence).

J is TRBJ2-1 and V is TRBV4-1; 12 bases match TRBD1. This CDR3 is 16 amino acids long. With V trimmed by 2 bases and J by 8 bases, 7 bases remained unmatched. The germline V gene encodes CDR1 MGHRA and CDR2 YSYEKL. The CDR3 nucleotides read TGCGCCAGCAGCCAAAGGGGACAGGGGGCTCTGGATGAGCAGTTCTTC. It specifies CASSQRGQGALDEQFF.

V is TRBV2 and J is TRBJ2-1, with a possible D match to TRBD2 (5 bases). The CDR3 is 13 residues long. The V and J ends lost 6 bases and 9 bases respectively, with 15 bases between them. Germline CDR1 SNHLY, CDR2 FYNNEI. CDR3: CASSPHGDLEQFF. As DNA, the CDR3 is TGTGCCAGCAGCCCTCACGGGGATCTTGAGCAGTTCTTC.

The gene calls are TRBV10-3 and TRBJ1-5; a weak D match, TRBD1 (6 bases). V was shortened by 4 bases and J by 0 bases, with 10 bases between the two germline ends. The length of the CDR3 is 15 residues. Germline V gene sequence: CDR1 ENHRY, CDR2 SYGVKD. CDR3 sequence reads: CAISGKGDSNQPQHF. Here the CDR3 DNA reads TGTGCCATCAGTGGTAAGGGGGATAGCAATCAGCCCCAGCATTTT.

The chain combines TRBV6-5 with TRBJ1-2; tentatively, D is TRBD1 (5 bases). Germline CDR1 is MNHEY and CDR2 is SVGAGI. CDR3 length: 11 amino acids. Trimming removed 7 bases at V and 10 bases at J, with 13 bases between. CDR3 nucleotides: TGTGCCAGCACCCACGGGGACTTCTACACCTTC. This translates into CASTHGDFYTF.

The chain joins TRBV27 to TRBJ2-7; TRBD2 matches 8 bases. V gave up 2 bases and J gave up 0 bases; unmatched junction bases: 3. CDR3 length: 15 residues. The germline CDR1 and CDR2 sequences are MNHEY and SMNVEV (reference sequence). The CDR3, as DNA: TGTGCCAGCAGTTTAGGTAGCGGGGCCTCCTACGAGCAGTACTTC. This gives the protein CASSLGSGASYEQYF.

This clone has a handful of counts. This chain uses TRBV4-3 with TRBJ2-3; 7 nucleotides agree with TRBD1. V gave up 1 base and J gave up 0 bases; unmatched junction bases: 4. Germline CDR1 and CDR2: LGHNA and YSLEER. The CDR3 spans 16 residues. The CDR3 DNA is TGCGCCAGCAGCCAAGGTAGACAGGGCAGCACAGATACGCAGTATTTT. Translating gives CASSQGRQGSTDTQYF.

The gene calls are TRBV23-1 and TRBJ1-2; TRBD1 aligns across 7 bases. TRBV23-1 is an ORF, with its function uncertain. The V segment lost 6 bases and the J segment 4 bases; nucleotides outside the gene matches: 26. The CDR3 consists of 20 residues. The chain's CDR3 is CASRPRYRDSSLNESYGYTF. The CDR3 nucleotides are TGCGCCAGCAGACCCCGATACCGGGACAGTAGCTTAAACGAAAGCTATGGCTACACCTTC.

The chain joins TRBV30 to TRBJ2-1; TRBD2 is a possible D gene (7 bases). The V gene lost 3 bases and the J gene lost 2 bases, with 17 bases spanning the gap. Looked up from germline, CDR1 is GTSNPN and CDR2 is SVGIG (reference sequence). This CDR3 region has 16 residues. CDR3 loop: CAWSPTGGGAYNEQFF. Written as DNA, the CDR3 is TGTGCCTGGAGCCCCACCGGAGGGGGGGCCTACAATGAGCAGTTCTTC.

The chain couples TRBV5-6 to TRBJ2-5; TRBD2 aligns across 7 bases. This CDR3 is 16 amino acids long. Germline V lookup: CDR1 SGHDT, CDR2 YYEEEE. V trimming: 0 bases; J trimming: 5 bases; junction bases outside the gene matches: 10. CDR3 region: CASSLVGTTSGETQYF. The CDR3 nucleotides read TGTGCCAGCAGCTTGGTGGGGACTACCTCCGGGGAGACCCAGTACTTC.

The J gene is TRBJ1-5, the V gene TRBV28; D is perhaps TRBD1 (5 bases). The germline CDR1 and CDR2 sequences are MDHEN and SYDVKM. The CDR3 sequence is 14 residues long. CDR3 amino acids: CVVPGPGGNQPQHF. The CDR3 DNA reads TGTGTTGTCCCAGGGCCGGGGGGCAATCAGCCCCAGCATTTT.

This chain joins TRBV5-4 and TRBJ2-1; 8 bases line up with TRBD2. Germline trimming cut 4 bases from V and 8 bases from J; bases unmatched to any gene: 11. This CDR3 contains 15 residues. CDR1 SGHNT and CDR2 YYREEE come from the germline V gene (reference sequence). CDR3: CASSRLASSRDEQFF. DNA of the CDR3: TGTGCCAGCAGCCGACTAGCGTCGTCAAGGGATGAGCAGTTCTTC.

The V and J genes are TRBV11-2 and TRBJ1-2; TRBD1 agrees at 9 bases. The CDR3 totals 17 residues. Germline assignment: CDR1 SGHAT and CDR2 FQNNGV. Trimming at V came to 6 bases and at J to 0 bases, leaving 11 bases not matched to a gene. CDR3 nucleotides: TGTGCCAGCAGTCAACAGGGACAGGGAGCGGCTAACTATGGCTACACCTTC. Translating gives CASSQQGQGAANYGYTF.

The CDR3 loop reads CASSPSVVAGPTDTQYF. DNA of the CDR3: TGTGCCAGCTCACCTTCCGTGGTAGCGGGCCCCACAGATACGCAGTATTTT. The genes are TRBV18 and TRBJ2-3, with 7 positions matching TRBD2. The CDR3 sequence is 17 residues long. Germline CDR1 KGHSH, CDR2 LQKENI. The junction had 11 bases not matched to a gene; V was cut back by 3 bases and J by 2 bases.

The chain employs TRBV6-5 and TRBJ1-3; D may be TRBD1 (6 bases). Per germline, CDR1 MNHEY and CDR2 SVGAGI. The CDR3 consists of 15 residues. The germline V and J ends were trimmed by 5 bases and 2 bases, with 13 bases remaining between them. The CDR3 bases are TGTGCCAGCAGTAAAGGGGGAGGGACTGGAAACACCATATATTTT. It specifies CASSKGGGTGNTIYF.

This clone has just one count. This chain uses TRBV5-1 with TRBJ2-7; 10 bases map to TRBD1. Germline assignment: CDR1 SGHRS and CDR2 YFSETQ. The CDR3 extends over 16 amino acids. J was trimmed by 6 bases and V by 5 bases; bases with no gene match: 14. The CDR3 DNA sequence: TGCGCCAGCAGACCGACAGGGGGCGTTATCCGGAGCGAGCAGTACTTC. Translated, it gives CASRPTGGVIRSEQYF. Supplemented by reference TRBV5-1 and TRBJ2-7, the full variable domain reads KAGVTQTPRYLIKTRGQQVTLSCSPISGHRSVSWYQQTPGQGLQFLFEYFSETQRNKGNFPGRFSGRQFSNSRSEMNVSTLELGDSALYLCASRPTGGVIRSEQYFGPGTRLTVT.

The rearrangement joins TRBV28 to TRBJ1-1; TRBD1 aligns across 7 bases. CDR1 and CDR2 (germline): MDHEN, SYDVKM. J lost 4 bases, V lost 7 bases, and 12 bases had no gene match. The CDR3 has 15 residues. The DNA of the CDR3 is TGTGCCAGCACCGAAAGAGGGGGCTCAGGCACTGAAGCTTTCTTT. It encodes CASTERGGSGTEAFF. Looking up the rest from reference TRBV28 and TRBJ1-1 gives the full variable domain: DVKVTQSSRYLVKRTGEKVFLECVQDMDHENMFWYRQDPGLGLRLIYFSYDVKMKEKGDIPEGYSVSREKKERFSLILESASTNQTSMYLCASTERGGSGTEAFFGQGTRLTVV.